The next 4 T cell receptor beta chains were all read from a single sample in a study of T cells in Graves' hyperthyroidism and ophthalmopathy. Amplified regions were TCR beta CDR3 sequences from RNA transcripts. The HTBI primer set served for first-round RT-PCR of the TCR CDR3. In TCRdb, the multiplex PCR reads were re-called with MiXCR into one record per CDR3 protein. The sample has 600,000 to 650,000 distinct CDR3 sequences, less than 25% seen once. The sample comprised blood. Receptor source: a man aged 25-45 years with Graves' ophthalmopathy.

This clonotype was observed a few times. This rearrangement joins TRBV6-1 to TRBJ2-1; 11 bases line up with TRBD2. The CDR3 is 14 residues long. Germline CDR1 and CDR2: MNHNS and SASEGT. V lost 5 bases and J lost 6; bases outside the gene matches: 3. The CDR3 loop reads CASSTSGSGNEQFF. CDR3 coding DNA: TGTGCCAGCAGTACTAGCGGGAGCGGCAATGAGCAGTTCTTC.

The gene calls are TRBV7-9 and TRBJ2-1; the match to TRBD2 covers 9 bases. This CDR3 is 15 amino acids long. Germline assignment: CDR1 SEHNR and CDR2 FQNEAQ (reference sequence). The V segment lost 5 bases and the J segment 9 bases; nucleotides outside the gene matches: 11. CDR3 protein: CASSPQAGGGFEQFF. CDR3 coding DNA: TGTGCCAGCAGCCCCCAAGCGGGAGGAGGATTTGAGCAGTTCTTC.

The chain employs TRBV7-9 and TRBJ2-1, with TRBD2 matching 13 bases. Germline values: CDR1 SEHNR, CDR2 FQNEAQ (reference sequence). CDR3 length: 16 residues. After removal of 5 bases from V and 8 bases from J, the junction contained 9 bases not matched to a gene. The CDR3 region is CASSAWTSGSLDEQFF. Here the CDR3 DNA reads TGTGCCAGCAGCGCCTGGACTAGCGGGAGTTTAGATGAGCAGTTCTTC.

This rearrangement joins TRBV6-2 or TRBV6-3 to TRBJ2-1; 12 bases agree with TRBD2. Looked up from germline, CDR1 is MNHEY and CDR2 is SVGEGT. The CDR3 loop spans 18 amino acids. V lost 2 bases, J lost 9 bases, and 14 bases stayed unmatched. CDR3 bases: TGTGCCAGCAGTTACGGACTAGCGGGACTTACTTTTTATGGTGAGCAGTTCTTC. Residues: CASSYGLAGLTFYGEQFF.